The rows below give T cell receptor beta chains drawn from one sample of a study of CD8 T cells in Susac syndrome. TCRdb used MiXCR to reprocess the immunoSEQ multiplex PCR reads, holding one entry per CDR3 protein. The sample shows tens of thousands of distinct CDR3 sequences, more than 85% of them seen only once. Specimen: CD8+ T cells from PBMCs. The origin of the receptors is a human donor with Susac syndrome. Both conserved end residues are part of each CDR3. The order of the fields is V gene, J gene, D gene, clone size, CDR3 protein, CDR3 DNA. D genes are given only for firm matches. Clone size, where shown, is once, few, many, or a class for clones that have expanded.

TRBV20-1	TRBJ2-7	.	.	CSAHDRTYEQYF	TGCAGTGCTCACGACAGGACCTACGAGCAGTACTTC
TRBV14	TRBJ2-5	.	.	CASSQDGGHETQYF	TGTGCCAGCAGCCAAGACGGCGGACACGAGACCCAGTACTTC
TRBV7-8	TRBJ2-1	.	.	CASSRAVLRLSRDEQFF	TGTGCCAGCAGCAGGGCCGTTCTCAGATTAAGTAGGGATGAGCAGTTCTTC
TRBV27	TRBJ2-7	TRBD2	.	CASSPGLAGRHEQYF	TGTGCCAGCAGCCCGGGACTAGCGGGGAGGCACGAGCAGTACTTC
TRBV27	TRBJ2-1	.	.	CASSLAGPSYNEQFF	TGTGCCAGCAGTTTAGCGGGCCCATCCTACAATGAGCAGTTCTTC
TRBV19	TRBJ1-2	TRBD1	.	CASIQGANYGYTF	TGTGCCAGTATTCAGGGGGCGAACTATGGCTACACCTTC
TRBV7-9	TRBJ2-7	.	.	CASSSAGSYEQYF	TGTGCCAGCTCGTCCGCGGGATCCTACGAGCAGTACTTC
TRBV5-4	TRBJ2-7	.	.	CASSPDEGLHYEQYF	TGTGCCAGCAGCCCCGACGAGGGACTCCACTACGAGCAGTACTTC
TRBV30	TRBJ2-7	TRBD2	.	CAWSFSGVYEQYF	TGTGCCTGGAGTTTTAGCGGGGTCTACGAGCAGTACTTC
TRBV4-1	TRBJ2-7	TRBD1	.	CASSQDGTGIGEQYF	TGCGCCAGCAGCCAAGATGGGACAGGAATCGGCGAGCAGTACTTC
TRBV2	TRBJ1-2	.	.	CASGHRNGYTF	TGTGCCAGCGGTCATAGGAATGGCTACACCTTC
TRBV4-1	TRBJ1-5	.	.	CASSPHMSGDLPQHF	TGCGCCAGCAGCCCGCATATGTCTGGGGATCTGCCCCAGCATTTT
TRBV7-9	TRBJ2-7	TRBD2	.	CASSAVLAGGPHEQYF	TGTGCCAGCAGCGCAGTGCTAGCGGGAGGGCCCCACGAGCAGTACTTC
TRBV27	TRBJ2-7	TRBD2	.	CASSPIRGGHNEQYF	TGTGCCAGCAGTCCTATCCGGGGGGGTCATAACGAGCAGTACTTC
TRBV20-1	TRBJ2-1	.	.	CSARGTPLPYNEQFF	TGCAGTGCTAGAGGGACTCCTCTACCCTACAATGAGCAGTTCTTC
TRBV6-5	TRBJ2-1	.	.	CASSYEAGLGNEQFF	TGTGCCAGCAGTTACGAGGCGGGATTAGGTAATGAGCAGTTCTTC
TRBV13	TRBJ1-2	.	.	CASSFSGAGYTF	TGTGCCAGCAGCTTCTCAGGGGCCGGCTACACCTTC
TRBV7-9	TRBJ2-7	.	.	CASSRGNYEQYF	TGTGCCAGCTCGAGGGGGAACTACGAGCAGTACTTC
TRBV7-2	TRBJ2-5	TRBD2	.	CASSLRFLAGGINQETQYF	TGTGCCAGCAGCTTACGATTCCTAGCGGGAGGGATTAACCAAGAGACCCAGTACTTC
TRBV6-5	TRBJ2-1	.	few	CASSYDGNEQFF	TGTGCCAGCAGTTATGACGGGAATGAGCAGTTCTTC
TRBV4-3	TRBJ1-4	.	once	CASSQDGGAGQGEKLFF	TGCGCCAGCAGCCAAGACGGTGGGGCAGGTCAGGGGGAAAAACTGTTTTTT
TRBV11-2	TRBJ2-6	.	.	CASDLGRGATSGANVLTF	TGTGCCAGCGACCTTGGCAGGGGAGCTACCTCTGGGGCCAACGTCCTGACTTTC
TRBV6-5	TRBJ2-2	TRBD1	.	CASSATGGGGELFF	TGTGCCAGCAGTGCGACAGGGGGAGGCGGGGAGCTGTTTTTT
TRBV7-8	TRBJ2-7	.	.	CASSTRGHHEQYF	TGTGCCAGCTCCACGAGAGGGCACCACGAGCAGTACTTC
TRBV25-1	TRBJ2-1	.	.	CASNSGNEQFF	TGTGCCAGCAATAGTGGGAATGAGCAGTTCTTC
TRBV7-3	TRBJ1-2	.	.	CASSSPGGNNGYTF	TGTGCCAGCAGCTCCCCCGGGGGAAATAATGGCTACACCTTC
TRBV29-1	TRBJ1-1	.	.	CSVLGVPGQANTEAFF	TGCAGCGTTCTAGGGGTTCCGGGACAAGCGAACACTGAAGCTTTCTTT
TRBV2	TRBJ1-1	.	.	CASSEAVGTEAFF	TGTGCCAGCAGTGAAGCGGTGGGCACTGAAGCTTTCTTT
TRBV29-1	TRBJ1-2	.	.	CSVDGNYGYTF	TGCAGCGTTGACGGGAACTATGGCTACACCTTC
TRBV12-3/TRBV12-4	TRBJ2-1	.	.	CAIGGGHEQFF	TGTGCCATAGGAGGGGGGCATGAGCAGTTCTTC
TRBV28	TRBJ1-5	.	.	CASSLWSGEYQPQHF	TGTGCCAGCAGTTTATGGTCAGGGGAATATCAGCCCCAGCATTTT
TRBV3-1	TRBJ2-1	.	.	CASSSFPSRSSYNEQFF	TGTGCCAGCAGCTCATTCCCCTCGAGGAGCTCCTACAATGAGCAGTTCTTC
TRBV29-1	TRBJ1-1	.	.	CSALHEQLNTEAFF	TGCAGCGCACTACATGAGCAGTTGAACACTGAAGCTTTCTTT
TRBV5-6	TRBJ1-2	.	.	CASSLVSSGEGYTF	TGTGCCAGCAGCTTGGTATCTTCAGGGGAAGGCTACACCTTC
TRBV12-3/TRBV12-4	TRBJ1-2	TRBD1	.	CASSVSDRAPYGYTF	TGTGCCAGCAGTGTCTCGGACAGGGCACCCTATGGCTACACCTTC
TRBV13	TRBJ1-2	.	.	CASSLRQDYGYTF	TGTGCCAGCAGCTTACGACAGGACTATGGCTACACCTTC
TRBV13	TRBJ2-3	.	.	CASSHERGTQYF	TGTGCCAGCAGCCACGAAAGGGGTACGCAGTATTTT
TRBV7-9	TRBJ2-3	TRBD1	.	CASSLDPTGSASTDTQYF	TGTGCCAGCAGCTTAGACCCGACAGGGTCTGCTAGCACAGATACGCAGTATTTT
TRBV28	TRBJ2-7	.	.	CASSLGGGHYEQYF	TGTGCCAGCAGTTTAGGAGGCGGCCACTACGAGCAGTACTTC
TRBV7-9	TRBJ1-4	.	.	CASSPRPNEKLFF	TGTGCCAGCAGCCCGCGACCTAATGAAAAACTGTTTTTT
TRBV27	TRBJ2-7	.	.	CASSLGRGAYEQYF	TGTGCCAGCAGTTTGGGACGGGGTGCCTACGAGCAGTACTTC
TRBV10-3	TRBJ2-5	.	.	CAISESMGTQYF	TGTGCCATCAGTGAGTCGATGGGGACCCAGTACTTC
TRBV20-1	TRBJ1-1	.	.	CSARVVPQTNTEAFF	TGCAGTGCTAGAGTCGTACCTCAAACGAACACTGAAGCTTTCTTT
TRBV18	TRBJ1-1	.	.	CASSPPADYTEAFF	TGTGCCAGCTCACCACCGGCGGACTACACTGAAGCTTTCTTT
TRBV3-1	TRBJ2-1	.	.	CASSQAGLGLEQFF	TGTGCCAGCAGCCAAGCTGGACTTGGTTTGGAGCAGTTCTTC
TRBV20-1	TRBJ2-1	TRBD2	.	CSAVGTSGSRNNEQFF	TGCAGTGCCGTGGGGACTAGCGGGTCCCGGAACAATGAGCAGTTCTTC
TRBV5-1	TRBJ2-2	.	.	CASSLVWRKRLLNTGELFF	TGCGCCAGCAGCTTGGTATGGCGGAAACGACTCCTAAACACCGGGGAGCTGTTTTTT
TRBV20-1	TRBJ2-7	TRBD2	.	CSARVPTSGPSYEQYF	TGCAGTGCTAGAGTCCCAACTAGCGGACCCTCCTACGAGCAGTACTTC
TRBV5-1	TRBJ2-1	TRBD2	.	CASSLASGSYNEQFF	TGCGCCAGCAGCTTAGCTAGCGGGAGTTACAATGAGCAGTTCTTC
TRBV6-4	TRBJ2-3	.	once	CASSDSWDNTDTQYF	TGTGCCAGCAGTGACTCGTGGGACAACACAGATACGCAGTATTTT
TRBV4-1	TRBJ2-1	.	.	CASSQEWDNEQFF	TGCGCCAGCAGCCAAGAGTGGGACAATGAGCAGTTCTTC
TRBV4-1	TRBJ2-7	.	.	CASSQGAGRVDEQYF	TGCGCCAGCAGCCAAGGGGCCGGAAGGGTCGACGAGCAGTACTTC
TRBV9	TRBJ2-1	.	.	CASSVGGGIDNEQFF	TGTGCCAGCAGCGTTGGTGGCGGGATCGACAATGAGCAGTTCTTC
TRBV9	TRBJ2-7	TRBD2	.	CASSVGVLAGRYEQYF	TGTGCCAGCAGCGTAGGCGTACTAGCGGGTCGCTACGAGCAGTACTTC